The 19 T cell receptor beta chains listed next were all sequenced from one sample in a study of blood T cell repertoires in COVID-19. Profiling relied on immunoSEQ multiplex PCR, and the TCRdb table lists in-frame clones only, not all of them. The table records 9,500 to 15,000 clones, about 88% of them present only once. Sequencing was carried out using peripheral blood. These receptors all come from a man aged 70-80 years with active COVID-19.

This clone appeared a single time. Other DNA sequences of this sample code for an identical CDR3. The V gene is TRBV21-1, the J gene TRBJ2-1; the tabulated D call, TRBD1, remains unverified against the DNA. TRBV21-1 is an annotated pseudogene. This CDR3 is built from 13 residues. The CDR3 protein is CASRQGAVDEQFF. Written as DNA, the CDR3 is TGTGCCAGCAGACAAGGGGCTGTAGATGAGCAGTTCTTC.

The CDR3 is CASSPRGGGYEQYF. DNA for the CDR3: TGTGCCAGCAGCCCCCGGGGCGGGGGCTACGAGCAGTACTTC. The V gene is TRBV13, the J gene TRBJ2-7; 7 nucleotides match TRBD2. The CDR3 has 14 residues. The germline CDR1 and CDR2 sequences are PRHDT and FYEKMQ (reference sequence). V was pared by 5 bases and J by 3 bases, with 7 bases of the junction left unmatched.

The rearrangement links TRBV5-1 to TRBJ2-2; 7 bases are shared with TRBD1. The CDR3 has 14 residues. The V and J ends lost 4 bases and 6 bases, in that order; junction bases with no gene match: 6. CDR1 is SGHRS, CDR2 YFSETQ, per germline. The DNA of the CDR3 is TGCGCCAGCAGCCGACAGGGTCCAGCCGGGGAGCTGTTTTTT. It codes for CASSRQGPAGELFF.

CDR3 sequence (DNA): TGTGCCAGCAGGCACAGGATGACATCCTACGAGCAGTACTTC. Its protein product is CASRHRMTSYEQYF. This chain uses TRBV6-5 with TRBJ2-7, with D possibly matching TRBD1 (5 bases). This CDR3 has 14 residues. CDR1 and CDR2 from the germline V gene are MNHEY and SVGAGI. V lost 6 bases and J lost 1, with 13 bases in between.

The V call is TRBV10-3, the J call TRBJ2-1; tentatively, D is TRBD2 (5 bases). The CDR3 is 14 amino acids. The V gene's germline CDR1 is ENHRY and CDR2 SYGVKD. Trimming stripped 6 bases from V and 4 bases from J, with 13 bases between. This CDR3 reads CAIREASPYNEQFF. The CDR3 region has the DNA TGTGCCATCAGAGAGGCTAGCCCGTACAATGAGCAGTTCTTC.

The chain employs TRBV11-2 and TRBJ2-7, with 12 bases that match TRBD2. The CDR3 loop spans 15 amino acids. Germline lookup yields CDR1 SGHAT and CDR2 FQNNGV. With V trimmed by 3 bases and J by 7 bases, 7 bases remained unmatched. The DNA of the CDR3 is TGTGCCAGCAGCTTTGACCTAGCGGGAGGGCGGGAGCAGTACTTC. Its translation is CASSFDLAGGREQYF.

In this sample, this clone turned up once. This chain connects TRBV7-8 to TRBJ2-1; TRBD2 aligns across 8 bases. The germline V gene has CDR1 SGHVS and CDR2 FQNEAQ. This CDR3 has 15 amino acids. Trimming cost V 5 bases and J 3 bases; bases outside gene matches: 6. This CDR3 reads CASSPLAEHYNEQFF. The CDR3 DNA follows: TGTGCCAGCAGCCCACTAGCGGAACACTACAATGAGCAGTTCTTC. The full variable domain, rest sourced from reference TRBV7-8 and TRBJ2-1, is GAGVSQSPRYKVAKRGQDVALRCDPISGHVSLFWYQQALGQGPEFLTYFQNEAQLDKSGLPSDRFFAERPEGSVSTLKIQRTQQEDSAVYLCASSPLAEHYNEQFFGPGTRLTVL.

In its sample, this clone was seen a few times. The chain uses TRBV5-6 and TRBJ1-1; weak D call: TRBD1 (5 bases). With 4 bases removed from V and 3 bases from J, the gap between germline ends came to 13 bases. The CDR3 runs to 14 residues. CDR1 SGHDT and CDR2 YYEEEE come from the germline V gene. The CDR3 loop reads CASSPRGWDTEAFF. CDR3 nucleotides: TGTGCCAGCAGCCCCCGGGGGTGGGACACTGAAGCTTTCTTT.

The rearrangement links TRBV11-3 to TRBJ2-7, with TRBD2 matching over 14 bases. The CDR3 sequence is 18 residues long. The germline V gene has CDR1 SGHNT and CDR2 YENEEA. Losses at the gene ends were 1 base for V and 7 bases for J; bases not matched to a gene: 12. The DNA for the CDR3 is TGTGCCAGCAGCTTAGGACTAGCGGGAGGGAGTAACGGACAGGAGCAGTACTTC. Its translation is CASSLGLAGGSNGQEQYF. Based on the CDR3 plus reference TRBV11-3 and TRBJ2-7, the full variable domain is EAGVVQSPRYKIIEKKQPVAFWCNPISGHNTLYWYLQNLGQGPELLIRYENEEAVDDSQLPKDRFSAERLKGVDSTLKIQPAELGDSAVYLCASSLGLAGGSNGQEQYFGPGTRLTVT.

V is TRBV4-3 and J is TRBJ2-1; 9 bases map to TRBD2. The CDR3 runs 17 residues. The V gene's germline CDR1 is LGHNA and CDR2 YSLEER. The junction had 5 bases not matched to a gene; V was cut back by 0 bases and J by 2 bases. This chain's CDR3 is CASSQEISGGPYNEQFF. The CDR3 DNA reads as TGCGCCAGCAGCCAAGAGATCAGCGGGGGGCCCTACAATGAGCAGTTCTTC.

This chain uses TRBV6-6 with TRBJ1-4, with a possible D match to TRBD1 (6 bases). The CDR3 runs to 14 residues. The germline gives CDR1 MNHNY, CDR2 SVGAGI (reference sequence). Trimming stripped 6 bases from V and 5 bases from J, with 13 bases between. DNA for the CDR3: TGTGCCAGCAGCCGGGGACATCGAAATGAAAAACTGTTTTTT. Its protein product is CASSRGHRNEKLFF.

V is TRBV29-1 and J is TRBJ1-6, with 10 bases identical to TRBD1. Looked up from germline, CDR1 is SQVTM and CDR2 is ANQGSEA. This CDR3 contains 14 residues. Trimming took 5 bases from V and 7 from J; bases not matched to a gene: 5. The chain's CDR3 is CSVQDRGRNSPLHF. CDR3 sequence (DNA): TGCAGCGTTCAGGACAGGGGGAGGAATTCACCCCTCCACTTT.

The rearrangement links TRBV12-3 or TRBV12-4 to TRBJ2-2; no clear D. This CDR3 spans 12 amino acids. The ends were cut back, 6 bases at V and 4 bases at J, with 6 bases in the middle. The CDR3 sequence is CASRRVTGELFF. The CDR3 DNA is TGTGCCAGCAGACGAGTCACCGGGGAGCTGTTTTTT.

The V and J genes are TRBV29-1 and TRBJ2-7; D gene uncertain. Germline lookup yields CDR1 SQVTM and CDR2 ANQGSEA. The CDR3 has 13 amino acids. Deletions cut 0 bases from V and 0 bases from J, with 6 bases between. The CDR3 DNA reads TGCAGCGTTGAAGATCGGGTCTCCTACGAGCAGTACTTC. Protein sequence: CSVEDRVSYEQYF.

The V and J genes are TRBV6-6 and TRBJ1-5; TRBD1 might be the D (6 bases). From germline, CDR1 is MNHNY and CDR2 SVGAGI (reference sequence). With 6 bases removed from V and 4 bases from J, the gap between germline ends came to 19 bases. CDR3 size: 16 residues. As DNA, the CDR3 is TGTGCCAGCAGACCCCGGACAGCGGGGGGGAATCAGCCCCAGCATTTT. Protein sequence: CASRPRTAGGNQPQHF.

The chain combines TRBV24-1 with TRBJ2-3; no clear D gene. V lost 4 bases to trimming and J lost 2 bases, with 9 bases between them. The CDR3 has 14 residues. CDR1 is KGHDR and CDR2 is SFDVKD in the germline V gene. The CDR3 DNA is TGTGCCACCAGTGACCGCAGATCCACAGATACGCAGTATTTT. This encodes CATSDRRSTDTQYF.

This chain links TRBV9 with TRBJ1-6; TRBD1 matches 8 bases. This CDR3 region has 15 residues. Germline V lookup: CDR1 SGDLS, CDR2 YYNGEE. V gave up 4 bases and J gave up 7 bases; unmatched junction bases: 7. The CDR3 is CASSPSQGANSPLHF. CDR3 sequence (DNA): TGTGCCAGCAGCCCATCGCAGGGGGCGAATTCACCCCTCCACTTT.

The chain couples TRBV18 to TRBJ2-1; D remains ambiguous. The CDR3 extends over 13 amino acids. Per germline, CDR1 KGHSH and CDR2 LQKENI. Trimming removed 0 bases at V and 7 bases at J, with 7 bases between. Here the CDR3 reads CASSPPSSNEQFF. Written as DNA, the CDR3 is TGTGCCAGCTCACCACCGTCTAGTAATGAGCAGTTCTTC.

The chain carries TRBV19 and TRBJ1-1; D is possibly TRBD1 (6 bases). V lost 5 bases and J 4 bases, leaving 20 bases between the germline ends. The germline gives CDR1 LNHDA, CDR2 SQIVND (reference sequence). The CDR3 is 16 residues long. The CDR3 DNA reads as TGTGCCAGTAGTCCACAGGGTTTGGGGGTGACCACTGAAGCTTTCTTT. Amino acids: CASSPQGLGVTTEAFF.